Below, 25 T cell receptor beta chains from the same sample are listed, as sequenced in a study of T cells in narcolepsy. The data were produced by immunoSEQ multiplex PCR, yet TCRdb's version contains in-frame clones alone and is incomplete. The sample has 25,000 to 35,000 clones, 75% to 85% seen once. What was sequenced was memory (CD45RA-) CD4+ T cells from blood. Receptors were obtained from a human donor in good health.

This chain uses TRBV28 with TRBJ1-4, with 9 bases aligning to TRBD1. Per germline, CDR1 MDHEN and CDR2 SYDVKM. The CDR3 loop spans 15 amino acids. Germline trimming cut 5 bases from V and 8 bases from J; bases unmatched to any gene: 9. CDR3 nucleotides: TGTGCCAGCAGTAGGGGTGGGACAGGGAGGGAAAAACTGTTTTTT. Residues: CASSRGGTGREKLFF.

The V and J genes are TRBV5-1 and TRBJ2-3; TRBD1 is a possible D gene (6 bases). The V gene's germline CDR1 is SGHRS and CDR2 YFSETQ. This CDR3 comprises 12 residues. Between the trimmed V and J ends, which lost 4 bases and 11 bases, there was a span of 14 bases. The CDR3 loop is CASSTPGARQYF. The CDR3 coding sequence is TGCGCCAGCAGCACTCCAGGGGCAAGGCAGTATTTT.

The gene calls are TRBV6-4 and TRBJ2-3; 11 bases are a match to TRBD2. This CDR3 contains 19 residues. Germline V gene lookup returns CDR1 MRHNA and CDR2 SNTAGT. V lost 6 bases to trimming and J lost 3 bases; unmatched junction nucleotides: 17. This CDR3 is CASRSKSRPIAGGTDTQYF. In DNA, the CDR3 is TGTGCCAGCAGATCAAAATCCAGACCCATAGCGGGGGGGACAGATACGCAGTATTTT.

This chain uses TRBV4-1 with TRBJ1-3; no definite D call. Trimming left V 0 bases short and J 5 bases short, with 14 bases between. The CDR3 loop spans 16 amino acids. Germline CDR1 is MGHRA and CDR2 is YSYEKL. The CDR3 region is CASSQEGRQERNTIYF. CDR3 coding DNA: TGCGCCAGCAGCCAAGAAGGGAGGCAGGAGAGAAACACCATATATTTT.

The rearrangement joins TRBV28 to TRBJ1-4, with no clear D. This CDR3 is built from 16 residues. V gave up 5 bases and J gave up 8 bases, with 21 bases separating them. Germline CDR1 reads MDHEN; CDR2 reads SYDVKM. CDR3 DNA: TGTGCCAGCAGTCTACAAGGACTGAATAAAAGGGAAAAACTGTTTTTT. Translating gives CASSLQGLNKREKLFF.

The chain joins TRBV11-2 to TRBJ2-1; a weak D match, TRBD1 (5 bases). V was shortened by 6 bases and J by 6 bases, with 12 bases between the two germline ends. This CDR3 has 13 amino acids. Germline CDR1 and CDR2: SGHAT and FQNNGV. The DNA of the CDR3 is TGTGCCAGCAGACAGTGGGGCCTCAATGAGCAGTTCTTC. Translation gives CASRQWGLNEQFF.

V usage is TRBV10-3 and J usage is TRBJ1-2; no firm D call. This CDR3 is 12 amino acids long. CDR1 and CDR2 (germline): ENHRY, SYGVKD. V was cut by 8 bases and J by 2 bases, with 9 bases left in between. CDR3 sequence reads: CAISEGNYGYTF. CDR3 coding DNA: TGTGCCATCTCCGAGGGAAACTATGGCTACACCTTC.

The rearrangement joins TRBV30 to TRBJ1-1; TRBD1 aligns across 8 bases. Trimming took 5 bases from V and 1 from J; bases not matched to a gene: 0. The CDR3 is made up of 12 amino acids. The germline CDR1 and CDR2 sequences are GTSNPN and SVGIG (reference sequence). This CDR3 is CAWDRGNTEAFF. DNA of the CDR3: TGTGCCTGGGACAGGGGGAACACTGAAGCTTTCTTT.

This clone was detected only once. The rearrangement links TRBV7-9 to TRBJ1-4, with D possibly TRBD1 on 5 matching bases. Trimming cost V 2 bases and J 7 bases, with 11 bases left between them. The CDR3 has 14 amino acids. The V gene's germline CDR1 is SEHNR and CDR2 FQNEAQ (reference sequence). CDR3 loop: CASSLRQGGEKLFF. The CDR3 DNA follows: TGTGCCAGCAGCTTAAGGCAGGGAGGTGAAAAACTGTTTTTT.

The chain recombines TRBV19 with TRBJ2-5; the match to TRBD1 covers 8 bases. The CDR3 covers 15 residues. Germline trimming cut 3 bases from V and 6 bases from J; bases unmatched to any gene: 9. CDR1 is LNHDA, CDR2 SQIVND, per germline (reference sequence). For the CDR3, the DNA is TGTGCCAGTAGTATCACCGGGACAGGTGGAAAGACCCAGTACTTC. It is translated as CASSITGTGGKTQYF.

This chain connects TRBV19 to TRBJ2-7; D call uncertain. The CDR3 totals 15 residues. V was cut by 7 bases and J by 1 base, with 17 bases left in between. Germline CDR1 is LNHDA and CDR2 is SQIVND (reference sequence). The CDR3 loop is CASKTGVGGSYEQYF. In nucleotides, the CDR3 is TGTGCCAGTAAAACTGGAGTTGGCGGATCCTACGAGCAGTACTTC.

The chain has TRBV11-2 and TRBJ2-5, with D perhaps assigned TRBD1 or TRBD2 (5 bases each). This CDR3 contains 15 residues. V was shortened by 1 base and J by 5 bases, with 14 bases between the two germline ends. Germline CDR1 SGHAT, CDR2 FQNNGV. The CDR3 spells CASSLGDQLRETQYF. CDR3 bases: TGTGCCAGCAGCTTAGGGGACCAGCTGAGGGAGACCCAGTACTTC.

A few counts support this clone. The V call is TRBV19, the J call TRBJ2-7; D is unresolved. There are 12 residues in the CDR3. With 7 bases removed from V and 1 base from J, the gap between germline ends came to 8 bases. Germline V CDR1 and CDR2: LNHDA, SQIVND (reference sequence). CDR3 bases: TGTGCCAGTATGGGCCGGTCCTACGAGCAGTACTTC. Protein product: CASMGRSYEQYF.

CDR3 residues: CASSLSGAYNEQFF. As DNA, the CDR3 is TGTGCCAGCAGCTTAAGCGGGGCCTACAATGAGCAGTTCTTC. This chain uses TRBV7-3 with TRBJ2-1; TRBD2 might be the D (6 bases). Germline-derived CDR1 and CDR2 are SGHTA and FQGTGA. This CDR3 is 14 amino acids long. Between the trimmed V and J ends, which lost 1 base and 2 bases, there was a span of 6 bases.

The chain joins TRBV5-4 to TRBJ2-2; TRBD2 matches 7 bases. The germline V gene encodes CDR1 SGHNT and CDR2 YYREEE (reference sequence). Unmatched junction bases numbered 4, after V lost 4 bases and J lost 4 bases. The CDR3 consists of 14 residues. CDR3 sequence reads: CASSRAGSTGELFF. CDR3 coding DNA: TGTGCCAGCAGCCGAGCGGGGAGCACCGGGGAGCTGTTTTTT.

The rearrangement joins TRBV4-1 to TRBJ1-1, with D possibly matching TRBD1 (5 bases). The germline V and J ends were trimmed by 4 bases and 1 base, with 13 bases remaining between them. Germline CDR1 MGHRA, CDR2 YSYEKL. The length of the CDR3 is 15 residues. CDR3 DNA sequence: TGCGCCAGCAGCCCATCCCCGACAGCGAACACTGAAGCTTTCTTT. This codes for CASSPSPTANTEAFF.

V gene TRBV14 combines with J gene TRBJ2-3; tentatively, D is TRBD2 (6 bases). Looked up from germline, CDR1 is SGHDN and CDR2 is FVKESK. The CDR3 contains 14 residues. The germline V and J ends were trimmed by 1 base and 9 bases, with 14 bases remaining between them. Here the CDR3 reads CASSQVRRGSTQYF. The CDR3 DNA follows: TGTGCCAGCAGCCAAGTCCGACGGGGGTCCACGCAGTATTTT.

J is TRBJ1-2 and V is TRBV4-1; D gene ambiguous. Germline assignment: CDR1 MGHRA and CDR2 YSYEKL. CDR3 length: 15 residues. V dropped 0 bases and J dropped 3 bases, with 11 bases sitting between them. The CDR3 bases are TGCGCCAGCAGCCAAGATCGAGGGAATTACTATGGCTACACCTTC. Protein: CASSQDRGNYYGYTF.

The genes are TRBV6-5 and TRBJ2-7; 11 nucleotides line up with TRBD2. CDR1 is MNHEY, CDR2 SVGAGI, per germline. Germline trimming cut 3 bases from V and 6 bases from J; bases unmatched to any gene: 7. The CDR3 is 15 residues long. CDR3 in DNA: TGTGCCAGCAGTTATTCTACTAGCGGGAGTGGCGAGCAGTACTTC. Amino acids: CASSYSTSGSGEQYF.

This rearrangement joins TRBV6-6 to TRBJ2-7; D perhaps matches TRBD2 (6 bases). The ends were cut back, 5 bases at V and 5 bases at J, with 16 bases in the middle. This CDR3 contains 14 residues. CDR1 is MNHNY and CDR2 is SVGAGI in the germline V gene (reference sequence). For the CDR3, the DNA is TGTGCCAGCAGTGGGTATGGGACGGGGGACGAGCAGTACTTC. Amino acid sequence: CASSGYGTGDEQYF.

The J gene is TRBJ2-7, the V gene TRBV10-3; 11 nucleotides align to TRBD1. With 6 bases clipped from V and 5 bases from J, the junction kept 6 bases outside the gene matches. The CDR3 contains 14 residues. CDR1 is ENHRY and CDR2 is SYGVKD in the germline V gene. The CDR3 DNA follows: TGTGCCATCAGCGGACAGGGGGCCGAAAACGAGCAGTACTTC. It encodes CAISGQGAENEQYF.

The genes are TRBV27 and TRBJ2-3, with 14 bases fitting TRBD2. Germline-derived CDR1 and CDR2 are MNHEY and SMNVEV (reference sequence). The CDR3 is 19 residues long. Unmatched junction bases numbered 12, after V lost 6 bases and J lost 1 base. CDR3 nucleotides: TGTGCCAGCAGCTCTCCGGGGACTAGCGGGAGAGTAGGCACAGATACGCAGTATTTT. It is translated as CASSSPGTSGRVGTDTQYF.

The sample holds one count of this clone. The J gene is TRBJ2-5, the V gene TRBV7-6, with 9 bases matching TRBD1. CDR1 and CDR2 from the germline V gene are SGHVS and FNYEAQ. The CDR3 loop spans 14 amino acids. The ends lost 2 bases at V and 5 bases at J; junction bases unmatched: 3. For the CDR3, the DNA is TGTGCCAGCAGCTTAACCGGGACAGGGGAGACCCAGTACTTC. It yields the protein CASSLTGTGETQYF.

This clone has a handful of counts. The chain couples TRBV6-1 to TRBJ2-7, with D possibly being TRBD1 (6 bases). V shed 0 bases and J shed 4 bases, with 10 bases lying between them. This CDR3 has 14 residues. Germline V gives CDR1 MNHNS, CDR2 SASEGT. CDR3 residues: CASSEAGTQYEQYF. DNA of the CDR3: TGTGCCAGCAGTGAAGCGGGGACACAATACGAGCAGTACTTC.

Regarding this clone: The sample has other DNA sequences that encode this CDR3 too. The rearrangement joins TRBV5-1 to TRBJ1-5; TRBD1 aligns across 8 bases. The CDR3 has 16 amino acids. Germline values: CDR1 SGHRS, CDR2 YFSETQ. V shed 4 bases and J 6 bases; nucleotides not matched to a gene: 12. CDR3 sequence reads: CASSPDGQGAGQPQHF. The CDR3 DNA is TGCGCCAGCAGCCCAGACGGACAGGGCGCGGGTCAGCCCCAGCATTTT.